The T cell receptor beta chain under discussion was sequenced for a study of T cell responses to AZD1222 COVID-19 vaccine. Study as a whole: Analysis merged second doses at about 4 or about 12 weeks.

Clones were read by immunoSEQ multiplex PCR, and TCRdb kept only the in-frame ones, dropping some. The sample has 120,000 or so clones; about nine tenths are singletons. This clone was counted a few times. Material: peripheral blood, obtained on day 0 of AZD1222 vaccination. This TCR was sampled from an adult in good health.

This CDR3 is CASSSILAEYSYEQYF. The CDR3 coding sequence is TGTGCCAGCAGCTCCATCCTAGCGGAATACAGTTACGAGCAGTACTTC. The V and J genes are TRBV11-2 and TRBJ2-7; 7 bases line up with TRBD2. Trimming removed 4 bases from V and 4 bases from J; junction bases left unmatched: 13. Germline CDR1 reads SGHAT; CDR2 reads FQNNGV. The CDR3 spans 16 residues.